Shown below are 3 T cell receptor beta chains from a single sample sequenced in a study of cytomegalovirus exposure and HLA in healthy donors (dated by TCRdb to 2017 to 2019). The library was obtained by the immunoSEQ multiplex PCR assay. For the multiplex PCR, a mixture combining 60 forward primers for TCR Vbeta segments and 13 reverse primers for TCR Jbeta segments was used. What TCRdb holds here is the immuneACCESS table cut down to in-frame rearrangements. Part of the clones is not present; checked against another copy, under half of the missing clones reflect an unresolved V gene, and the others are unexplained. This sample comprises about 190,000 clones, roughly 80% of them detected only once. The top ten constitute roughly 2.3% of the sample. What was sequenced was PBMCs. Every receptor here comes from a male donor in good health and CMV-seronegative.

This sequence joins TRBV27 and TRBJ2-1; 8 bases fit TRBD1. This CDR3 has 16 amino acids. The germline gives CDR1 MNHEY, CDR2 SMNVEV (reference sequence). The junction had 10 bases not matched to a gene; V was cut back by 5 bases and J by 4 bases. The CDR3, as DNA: TGTGCCAGCAGTGGTAGACAGGGGTCGGTGTACAATGAGCAGTTCTTC. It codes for CASSGRQGSVYNEQFF.

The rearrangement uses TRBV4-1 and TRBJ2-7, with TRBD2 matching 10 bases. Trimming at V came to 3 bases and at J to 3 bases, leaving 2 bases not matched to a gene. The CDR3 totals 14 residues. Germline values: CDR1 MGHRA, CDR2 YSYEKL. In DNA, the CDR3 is TGCGCCAGCAGCCAGTTAGCGGGAGGCTACGAGCAGTACTTC. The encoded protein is CASSQLAGGYEQYF.

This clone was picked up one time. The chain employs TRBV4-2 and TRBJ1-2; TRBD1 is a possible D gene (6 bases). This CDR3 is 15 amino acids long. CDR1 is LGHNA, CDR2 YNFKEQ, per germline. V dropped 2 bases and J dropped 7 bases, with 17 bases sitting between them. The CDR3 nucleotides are TGTGCCAGCAGCCAAAACGACGCGGGGGCGACTGGCTACACCTTC. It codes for CASSQNDAGATGYTF.